Listed here are 32 T cell receptor beta chains from one sample, sequenced in a study of T cell responses to AZD1222 COVID-19 vaccine (dated by TCRdb to the early 2020s). The time point label, read with the paper, signifies: about 28 days (+/-7) after the second vaccine dose. The library relied on the immunoSEQ multiplex PCR assay. This immuneACCESS table, as held by TCRdb, lists in-frame sequences with V and J called but not all clones. Of the missing ones, under half trace to an unresolved V gene in checked studies; the others have no known cause. In this sample the table shows 150,000 to 250,000 clones, approximately 93% of which occur a single time. The ten largest clones represent roughly 1% of the sample. Sequencing used peripheral blood, obtained 28 days after the second AZD1222 dose. The receptors originated from an adult who received the AZD1222 COVID-19 vaccine.

The gene calls are TRBV9 and TRBJ2-7; 7 positions agree with TRBD1. The J segment lost 3 bases and the V segment lost 0 bases, leaving 6 bases of the junction unmatched. Germline V CDR1 and CDR2: SGDLS, YYNGEE. This CDR3 has 15 amino acids. CDR3 loop: CASSVEGGGLYEQYF. CDR3 nucleotide sequence: TGTGCCAGCAGCGTAGAAGGGGGCGGCCTCTACGAGCAGTACTTC.

The gene calls are TRBV27 and TRBJ2-7; 13 bases are shared with TRBD2. Looked up from germline, CDR1 is MNHEY and CDR2 is SMNVEV (reference sequence). V dropped 2 bases and J dropped 3; count of bases not matched to a gene: 4. The CDR3 sequence is 16 residues long. The CDR3 nucleotides read TGTGCCAGCAGTTTACCCCGACTAGCGGGGGGCTACGAGCAGTACTTC. This codes for CASSLPRLAGGYEQYF.

V is TRBV6-5 and J is TRBJ2-6; D remains unclear. Germline-derived CDR1 and CDR2 are MNHEY and SVGAGI. The CDR3 runs to 15 residues. The V end was cut by 0 bases, the J end by 2 bases, with 5 bases between. The chain's CDR3 is CASSYSSAGANVLTF. Written as DNA, the CDR3 is TGTGCCAGCAGTTACTCGTCGGCTGGGGCCAACGTCCTGACTTTC.

CDR3 in amino acids: CASSVAGGRMETQYF. The CDR3 DNA reads as TGTGCCAGCAGTGTAGCGGGGGGGCGTATGGAGACCCAGTACTTC. The chain has TRBV5-4 and TRBJ2-5, with TRBD2 matching over 11 bases. The CDR3 length is 15 residues. CDR1 and CDR2 from the germline V gene are SGHNT and YYREEE (reference sequence). V gave up 5 bases and J gave up 5 bases; unmatched junction bases: 8.

The V and J genes are TRBV25-1 and TRBJ2-3; the D is unclear. Germline CDR1 MGHDK, CDR2 SYGVNS. This CDR3 region has 13 residues. V was pared by 4 bases and J by 2 bases, with 7 bases between. The CDR3 nucleotides are TGTGCCAGCAGTGTTCTTATCACAGATACGCAGTATTTT. This sequence encodes CASSVLITDTQYF.

V and J are TRBV5-1 and TRBJ2-5; tentatively, D is TRBD1 (5 bases). This CDR3 has 13 residues. Trimming left V 4 bases short and J 1 base short, with 8 bases between. CDR1 is SGHRS and CDR2 is YFSETQ in the germline V gene. CDR3 sequence: CASSPQGQETQYF. The CDR3 coding sequence is TGCGCCAGCAGCCCGCAGGGCCAAGAGACCCAGTACTTC.

This chain links TRBV14 with TRBJ2-1; a weak D match, TRBD2 (6 bases). The V gene lost 5 bases and the J gene lost 0 bases, with 14 bases spanning the gap. This CDR3 contains 16 residues. The germline CDR1 and CDR2 sequences are SGHDN and FVKESK. This CDR3 is CASSSSGVSSYNEQFF. As DNA, the CDR3 is TGTGCCAGCAGCAGCTCGGGAGTGTCCTCCTACAATGAGCAGTTCTTC.

The gene calls are TRBV2 and TRBJ2-7, with D perhaps matching TRBD2 (5 bases). The CDR3 extends over 15 amino acids. Germline V gene lookup returns CDR1 SNHLY and CDR2 FYNNEI. V was shortened by 4 bases and J by 2 bases, with 15 bases between the two germline ends. This CDR3 reads CASSAGLSPAYEQYF. The CDR3 DNA reads TGTGCCAGCAGTGCAGGACTCAGCCCTGCCTACGAGCAGTACTTC.

This rearrangement joins TRBV4-3 to TRBJ1-4; 9 bases align to TRBD1. In germline, CDR1 is LGHNA, CDR2 YSLEER. V shed 0 bases and J 1 base; nucleotides not matched to a gene: 6. The CDR3 extends over 18 amino acids. CDR3 in DNA: TGCGCCAGCAGCCAAGAGGGGACAGGGTTTATAACTAATGAAAAACTGTTTTTT. Its protein product is CASSQEGTGFITNEKLFF.

The sample holds one count of this clone. The rearrangement links TRBV27 to TRBJ1-6; D is unresolved. The CDR3 is made up of 13 amino acids. V was cut by 2 bases and J by 8 bases, with 7 bases left in between. Germline CDR1 is MNHEY and CDR2 is SMNVEV (reference sequence). The DNA for the CDR3 is TGTGCCAGCAGTTTACTGCCGTATTCACCCCTCCACTTT. Residues: CASSLLPYSPLHF.

The rearrangement links TRBV28 to TRBJ2-2, with 8 bases that match TRBD2. The CDR3 contains 19 residues. Germline CDR1 and CDR2: MDHEN and SYDVKM. V lost 2 bases to trimming and J lost 2 bases; unmatched junction nucleotides: 13. This chain's CDR3 is CASSLVVGLGGGNTGELFF. The CDR3, as DNA: TGTGCCAGCAGTTTAGTTGTTGGGCTCGGGGGGGGCAACACCGGGGAGCTGTTTTTT.

V usage is TRBV12-3 or TRBV12-4 and J usage is TRBJ2-5; no definite D call. CDR3 length: 12 amino acids. V was cut by 6 bases and J by 5 bases, with 10 bases left in between. The CDR3 here is CASSLQLETQYF. CDR3 coding DNA: TGTGCCAGCAGCCTACAATTGGAGACCCAGTACTTC.

This clone was seen a single time. J is TRBJ1-1 and V is TRBV2; 7 positions match TRBD1. This CDR3 has 16 residues. Trimming cost V 4 bases and J 0 bases; bases outside gene matches: 8. Germline lookup yields CDR1 SNHLY and CDR2 FYNNEI. The CDR3 loop is CASSGAGTEMNTEAFF. In nucleotides, the CDR3 is TGTGCCAGCAGTGGGGCCGGGACAGAAATGAACACTGAAGCTTTCTTT.

This chain joins TRBV11-2 and TRBJ2-2, with D possibly TRBD2 on 6 matching bases. CDR3 length equals 15 residues. The V and J ends lost 3 bases and 6 bases respectively, with 14 bases between them. Looked up from germline, CDR1 is SGHAT and CDR2 is FQNNGV. The CDR3 sequence is CASSFILARSGELFF. CDR3 DNA: TGTGCCAGCAGCTTTATCCTAGCGAGGTCCGGGGAGCTGTTTTTT.

The rearrangement links TRBV7-9 to TRBJ1-4; tentative D call: TRBD1 (5 bases). The ends were cut back, 1 base at V and 6 bases at J, with 18 bases in the middle. Germline V gives CDR1 SEHNR, CDR2 FQNEAQ (reference sequence). The CDR3 contains 17 residues. This CDR3 is CASSLEGRARADEKLFF. In nucleotides, the CDR3 is TGTGCCAGCAGCTTAGAAGGCAGGGCGAGAGCTGATGAAAAACTGTTTTTT.

The chain joins TRBV9 to TRBJ2-1; D unclear. Trimming left V 4 bases short and J 4 bases short, with 9 bases between. The CDR3 is made up of 13 amino acids. Germline CDR1 reads SGDLS; CDR2 reads YYNGEE. DNA of the CDR3: TGTGCCAGCAGCCCCCAACGATACAATGAGCAGTTCTTC. Amino acids: CASSPQRYNEQFF.

The rearrangement uses TRBV2 and TRBJ2-2; 12 nucleotides line up with TRBD1. CDR3 length: 15 residues. V trimming: 5 bases; J trimming: 6 bases; junction bases outside the gene matches: 4. Germline V gives CDR1 SNHLY, CDR2 FYNNEI. CDR3 protein: CASSRDRGRSGELFF. The CDR3, as DNA: TGTGCCAGCAGTAGGGACAGGGGGCGATCCGGGGAGCTGTTTTTT.

The chain links TRBV5-6 to TRBJ2-7; 11 positions agree with TRBD1. Germline V lookup: CDR1 SGHDT, CDR2 YYEEEE. V shed 3 bases, J shed 7 bases, and the junction held 12 bases outside the gene matches. The CDR3 is made up of 16 amino acids. The CDR3 loop reads CASSSGTGTGGREQYF. CDR3 coding DNA: TGTGCCAGCAGCTCAGGGACCGGGACAGGGGGGAGGGAGCAGTACTTC.

This clone was seen a single time. The genes are TRBV18 and TRBJ1-3; no firm D call. The CDR3 extends over 15 amino acids. The V end lost 2 bases, the J end lost 0 bases, and 8 bases lay between the germline ends. Germline V CDR1 and CDR2: KGHSH, LQKENI. CDR3 sequence (DNA): TGTGCCAGCTCACCAGGTGGCTCCTCTGGAAACACCATATATTTT. Its protein product is CASSPGGSSGNTIYF.

The chain joins TRBV7-2 to TRBJ2-7; 7 nucleotides agree with TRBD2. With V trimmed by 2 bases and J by 3 bases, 4 bases remained unmatched. The CDR3 totals 14 residues. CDR1 is SGHTA and CDR2 is FQGNSA in the germline V gene. CDR3 coding DNA: TGTGCCAGCAGCTTAAGGGAGGGAAACTACGAGCAGTACTTC. It specifies CASSLREGNYEQYF.

This chain links TRBV3-1 (or the pseudogene TRBV3-2) with TRBJ1-6; the D is unclear. CDR1 is LGHDT and CDR2 is YNNKEL in the germline V gene (reference sequence). The germline V and J ends were trimmed by 1 base and 10 bases, with 11 bases remaining between them. This CDR3 has 14 residues. CDR3 DNA sequence: TGTGCCAGCAGCCAAGGGCAGGCGATCTCACCCCTCCACTTT. Amino acid sequence: CASSQGQAISPLHF.

J is TRBJ1-1 and V is TRBV12-3 or TRBV12-4, with a weak D call TRBD1 (5 bases). The CDR3 spans 13 residues. The V and J ends lost 6 bases and 5 bases respectively, with 13 bases between them. CDR3: CASSPEGRTEAFF. CDR3 nucleotides: TGTGCCAGCAGCCCGGAGGGGCGGACTGAAGCTTTCTTT.

V usage is TRBV7-2 and J usage is TRBJ1-2; D remains unclear. V was cut by 3 bases and J by 3 bases, with 8 bases left in between. Germline V lookup: CDR1 SGHTA, CDR2 FQGNSA. The CDR3 is 13 amino acids. CDR3 nucleotide sequence: TGTGCCAGCAGCTTCGACACCTACTATGGCTACACCTTC. It is translated as CASSFDTYYGYTF. Full variable domain (rest looked up from reference TRBV7-2 and TRBJ1-2): GAGVSQSPSNKVTEKGKDVELRCDPISGHTALYWYRQSLGQGLEFLIYFQGNSAPDKSGLPSDRFSAERTGGSVSTLTIQRTQQEDSAVYLCASSFDTYYGYTFGSGTRLTVV.

The V and J genes are TRBV6-2 or TRBV6-3 and TRBJ2-7; D is possibly TRBD1 (6 bases). The CDR3 spans 15 residues. Per the germline V gene, CDR1 is MNHEY and CDR2 is SVGEGT. V was trimmed by 4 bases and J by 2 bases, leaving 15 bases between them. CDR3 loop: CASSSLSQGTYEQYF. The CDR3 nucleotides read TGTGCCAGCAGTTCCCTGAGCCAGGGGACCTACGAGCAGTACTTC.

CDR3 bases: TGTGCCATCAGTGAGTCCGGGACGAACACTGAAGCTTTCTTT. This codes for CAISESGTNTEAFF. The V call is TRBV10-3, the J call TRBJ1-1; a possible D gene is TRBD1 (5 bases). This CDR3 has 14 residues. Looked up from germline, CDR1 is ENHRY and CDR2 is SYGVKD. Trimming removed 0 bases from V and 1 base from J, with 6 bases in between.

The rearrangement links TRBV30 to TRBJ1-2; TRBD1 matches 10 bases. Trimming cost V 4 bases and J 4 bases; bases outside gene matches: 3. There are 13 residues in the CDR3. CDR1 is GTSNPN, CDR2 SVGIG, per germline (reference sequence). The DNA of the CDR3 is TGTGCCTGGAAGGACAGGGGGTTCTATGGCTACACCTTC. It yields the protein CAWKDRGFYGYTF.

V usage is TRBV11-3 and J usage is TRBJ2-1; 7 nucleotides align to TRBD2. Per the germline V gene, CDR1 is SGHNT and CDR2 is YENEEA. The CDR3 runs to 15 residues. The ends lost 2 bases at V and 6 bases at J; junction bases unmatched: 7. The CDR3 DNA follows: TGTGCCAGCAGCTTACGAAGCGGGGAGACCAATGAGCAGTTCTTC. Its protein product is CASSLRSGETNEQFF.

Only one count was recorded for this clone. The chain has TRBV5-6 and TRBJ2-5, with D hard to call. CDR3 size: 14 residues. V was trimmed by 2 bases and J by 4 bases, leaving 12 bases between them. The germline CDR1 and CDR2 sequences are SGHDT and YYEEEE. The CDR3 loop reads CASSFGSGRETQYF. CDR3 sequence (DNA): TGTGCCAGCAGCTTTGGATCCGGAAGAGAGACCCAGTACTTC.

CDR3 sequence reads: CASSSRQGTGEQYF. The CDR3 region has the DNA TGCGCCAGCAGCTCTCGACAGGGGACCGGGGAGCAGTACTTC. The chain links TRBV5-1 to TRBJ2-7, with 8 bases identical to TRBD1. V gave up 3 bases and J gave up 7 bases; unmatched junction bases: 9. Looked up from germline, CDR1 is SGHRS and CDR2 is YFSETQ. This CDR3 is 14 amino acids long.

This clone turned up a few times. The chain couples TRBV29-1 to TRBJ2-3, with D possibly TRBD1 on 6 matching bases. This CDR3 is 12 amino acids long. From germline, CDR1 is SQVTM and CDR2 ANQGSEA. Trimming left V 5 bases short and J 7 bases short, with 13 bases between. CDR3 sequence (DNA): TGCAGCGTTTCCGCACAGGGTTATACGCAGTATTTT. It encodes CSVSAQGYTQYF.

This chain joins TRBV6-5 and TRBJ1-1; D possibly corresponds to TRBD1 (5 bases). Germline V gene data show CDR1 as MNHEY and CDR2 as SVGAGI. Trimming stripped 6 bases from V and 5 bases from J, with 16 bases between. The CDR3 extends over 14 amino acids. CDR3 nucleotide sequence: TGTGCCAGCAGCTTCGACCCGGAGGGGACTGAAGCTTTCTTT. It codes for CASSFDPEGTEAFF.

The chain carries TRBV30 and TRBJ2-5; 9 bases agree with TRBD1. The J segment lost 9 bases and the V segment lost 0 bases, leaving 5 bases of the junction unmatched. The CDR3 is 13 amino acids. CDR1 GTSNPN and CDR2 SVGIG come from the germline V gene (reference sequence). The chain's CDR3 is CAWSVSRQGAQYF. Written as DNA, the CDR3 is TGTGCCTGGAGTGTATCAAGACAGGGGGCCCAGTACTTC. Full variable domain (missing parts from reference TRBV30 and TRBJ2-5): SQTIHQWPATLVQPVGSPLSLECTVEGTSNPNLYWYRQAAGRGLQLLFYSVGIGQISSEVPQNLSASRPQDRQFILSSKKLLLSDSGFYLCAWSVSRQGAQYFGPGTRLLVL.